The sequence of this T cell receptor beta chain was determined in a study of Graves' ophthalmopathy and Graves' hyperthyroidism. The wider study: The authors defined stable hyperthyroidism as no ophthalmopathy within 18 months of follow-up.

There are a few counts of this clonotype. Its matching antigen is unknown. Study observations and caveats: Discrimination between ophthalmopathy and stable hyperthyroidism by a 13-signature model showed about 88% sensitivity and less than 84% specificity. Detection in blood was also observed for most expanded thyroid clonotypes above 0.001 frequency. Progression of ophthalmopathy was predicted by the model with around 68% sensitivity and about 72% specificity.

The CDR3 has 15 residues. Germline CDR1 and CDR2: MNHNS and SASEGT. Trimming pared 1 base from V and 5 bases from J, leaving 11 bases between. For repertoire sequencing, the TCR beta CDR3 regions were amplified from RNA transcripts. The workflow started with a first-round RT-PCR run with HTBI primers and then moved on to a second-round multiplex PCR. From the multiplex PCR reads, TCRdb called clonotypes with MiXCR, one entry per CDR3 protein. The sample lists 900,000 to 1,200,000 distinct CDR3 sequences, roughly two fifths occurring once. The sequence came from an adult man with Graves' hyperthyroidism. Sequencing input: peripheral blood or thyroid tissue (not recorded which). V and J are TRBV6-1 and TRBJ2-2; D might be TRBD1 (6 bases). The CDR3 DNA reads TGTGCCAGCAGTGAAGTCGCAGGGGTGACCGGGGAGCTGTTTTTT. The encoded protein is CASSEVAGVTGELFF.